The text below deals with one TCR beta chain. Its antigen is not identified. Time point given: 12 to 13 months of natalizumab therapy. Prior interferon beta treatment was universal, and the PML patients were all female. Produced via immunoSEQ multiplex PCR; TCRdb's table is partial and in-frame only. The sample lists under 30,000 clones; more than 85% were seen once. This CDR3 region has 15 residues. CDR1 is KGHSH, CDR2 LQKENI, per germline. Between the trimmed V and J ends, which lost 1 base and 3 bases, there was a span of 13 bases. The source of the sample is a study of multiple sclerosis patients with progressive multifocal leukoencephalopathy. Study findings and constraints: Most PML patients had lower entropy, suggesting less diverse TRB repertoires.

The source was PBMCs, collected from a patient treated with natalizumab. The rearrangement uses TRBV18 and TRBJ2-7; no reliable D call. The clonotype originates from a man aged 30 to 39 with multiple sclerosis. This chain's CDR3 is CASSPLGSAIYEQYF. In DNA form, the CDR3 reads TGTGCCAGCTCACCACTGGGGTCTGCGATCTACGAGCAGTACTTC.